Each of the 32 T cell receptor beta chains below was sequenced from the same sample in a study of cytomegalovirus exposure and HLA in healthy donors. With 60 Vbeta and 13 Jbeta primers, the PCR was carried out. TCRdb keeps only in-frame clones here, not all; method: immunoSEQ multiplex PCR. The table includes 110,000 to 150,000 clones, 75% detected once. Sequencing was performed on PBMCs. The receptors originated from a man aged 25 to 45 in good health and CMV-seronegative.

The chain combines TRBV5-5 with TRBJ1-2; D is undetermined. This CDR3 has 16 residues. CDR1 and CDR2 from the germline V gene are SGHKS and YYEKEE (reference sequence). Deletions cut 0 bases from V and 0 bases from J, with 12 bases between. CDR3 in amino acids: CASSLAVGRTNYGYTF. The CDR3 nucleotides read TGTGCCAGCAGCTTGGCTGTCGGGAGGACTAACTATGGCTACACCTTC.

This rearrangement joins TRBV6-4 to TRBJ1-5; D gene ambiguous. The CDR3 has 18 amino acids. V was shortened by 0 bases and J by 4 bases, with 19 bases between the two germline ends. CDR1 and CDR2 (germline): MRHNA, SNTAGT. The CDR3 loop reads CASSDSILMRGFNQPQHF. The CDR3 coding sequence is TGTGCCAGCAGTGACTCGATTTTAATGAGAGGCTTTAATCAGCCCCAGCATTTT.

As regards this clone: The junction does not match germline at one end; this may be a read error. This chain joins TRBV7-7 and TRBJ2-3; D is uncertain. This CDR3 contains 14 residues. Germline assignment: CDR1 SSHAT and CDR2 FNYEAQ (reference sequence). CDR3 DNA sequence: TGTGCTAGCAGCTTAGTTGATCTAACGGATACGCAGTATTTT. Encoded protein: CASSLVDLTDTQYF.

On this clone itself: An end of the junction differs from the germline gene, which may be a read error. The chain has TRBV7-7 and TRBJ2-1, with TRBD1 matching 7 bases. CDR3 length: 14 residues. CDR1 is SSHAT, CDR2 FNYEAQ, per germline (reference sequence). Written as DNA, the CDR3 is TGTGCTAGCAGCTTTGGGGGACAGTACAATGAGCAGTTCTTC. Encoded protein: CASSFGGQYNEQFF.

The chain joins TRBV6-1 to TRBJ2-1, with a possible D match to TRBD2 (5 bases). There are 16 residues in the CDR3. V shed 0 bases and J shed 0 bases, with 9 bases lying between them. In germline, CDR1 is MNHNS, CDR2 SASEGT. The CDR3 spells CASSEASVSSYNEQFF. CDR3 nucleotides: TGTGCCAGCAGTGAAGCTAGCGTTTCCTCCTACAATGAGCAGTTCTTC.

The chain has TRBV6-1 and TRBJ1-1; a possible D gene is TRBD1 (5 bases). The V and J ends lost 4 bases and 7 bases respectively, with 16 bases between them. CDR3 length: 14 residues. CDR1 MNHNS and CDR2 SASEGT come from the germline V gene. This CDR3 is CASSVWGQMIEAFF. The CDR3 nucleotides are TGTGCCAGCAGTGTGTGGGGCCAAATGATTGAAGCTTTCTTT.

This clone was found once. V is TRBV10-3 and J is TRBJ2-1; 8 bases agree with TRBD2. Germline-derived CDR1 and CDR2 are ENHRY and SYGVKD. Losses at the gene ends were 0 bases for V and 4 bases for J; bases not matched to a gene: 8. The CDR3 has 17 amino acids. The CDR3 bases are TGTGCCATCAGTGAGTCGATGGCAGCGGGAGCTTACAATGAGCAGTTCTTC. This codes for CAISESMAAGAYNEQFF.

This rearrangement joins TRBV4-1 to TRBJ2-1; 8 bases agree with TRBD2. CDR3 length equals 15 residues. Trimming took 1 base from V and 5 from J; bases not matched to a gene: 4. Germline CDR1 reads MGHRA; CDR2 reads YSYEKL. Here the CDR3 DNA reads TGCGCCAGCAGCCAAGTAGCGGGGCCGAACAATGAGCAGTTCTTC. Its protein is CASSQVAGPNNEQFF.

In DNA form, the CDR3 reads TGCAGCGTAGTACAGGGGCAGGGGAACACTGAAGCTTTCTTT. Translated, it gives CSVVQGQGNTEAFF. The V gene is TRBV29-1, the J gene TRBJ1-1; TRBD1 aligns across 7 bases. Germline CDR1 reads SQVTM; CDR2 reads ANQGSEA. Germline trimming cut 6 bases from V and 1 base from J; bases unmatched to any gene: 8. This CDR3 is 14 amino acids long. The entire variable domain, with the rest obtained from reference TRBV29-1 and TRBJ1-1, is as follows: SAVISQKPSRDICQRGTSLTIQCQVDSQVTMMFWYRQQPGQSLTLIATANQGSEATYESGFVIDKFPISRPNLTFSTLTVSNMSPEDSSIYLCSVVQGQGNTEAFFGQGTRLTVV.

The chain combines TRBV6-5 with TRBJ2-5; TRBD1 might be the D (5 bases). The DNA end lines up better with TRBJ2-7; the J call may be wrong. The CDR3 spans 15 residues. Germline values: CDR1 MNHEY, CDR2 SVGAGI. CDR3 bases: TGTGCCAGCAGTTACTTAATTAAAGGGGCCTACGAGCAGTACTTC. This codes for CASSYLIKGAYEQYF.

The rearrangement uses TRBV28 and TRBJ2-1; tentative D call: TRBD2 (6 bases). The CDR3 loop spans 15 amino acids. The germline V gene encodes CDR1 MDHEN and CDR2 SYDVKM. The V end lost 5 bases, the J end lost 5 bases, and 16 bases lay between the germline ends. The CDR3 DNA reads as TGTGCCAGCAGTATCACGGAGGGCCCCCACAATGAGCAGTTCTTC. As protein: CASSITEGPHNEQFF.

This chain links TRBV27 with TRBJ2-1, with 9 positions matching TRBD1. With 5 bases clipped from V and 6 bases from J, the junction kept 14 bases outside the gene matches. Germline CDR1 reads MNHEY; CDR2 reads SMNVEV (reference sequence). The CDR3 is 17 amino acids. DNA for the CDR3: TGTGCCAGCAGTCGCTCACCCGGGACAGGGCGATTCAATGAGCAGTTCTTC. Its translation: CASSRSPGTGRFNEQFF.

The chain is built from TRBV13 and TRBJ1-1; 9 positions match TRBD1. This CDR3 is built from 13 residues. Germline loops: CDR1 PRHDT, CDR2 FYEKMQ (reference sequence). The V gene end was trimmed by 4 bases and the J gene end by 3 bases; junction bases not matched to a gene: 0. The CDR3 nucleotides are TGTGCCAGCAGCTGGGACAGGGACACTGAAGCTTTCTTT. Protein sequence: CASSWDRDTEAFF. The whole variable domain, filled in from reference TRBV13 and TRBJ1-1, reads AAGVIQSPRHLIKEKRETATLKCYPIPRHDTVYWYQQGPGQDPQFLISFYEKMQSDKGSIPDRFSAQQFSDYHSELNMSSLELGDSALYFCASSWDRDTEAFFGQGTRLTVV.

This clone was counted only a few times. The chain couples TRBV7-9 to TRBJ1-3; D is uncertain. The length of the CDR3 is 14 residues. V was shortened by 3 bases and J by 4 bases, with 10 bases between the two germline ends. Germline CDR1 reads SEHNR; CDR2 reads FQNEAQ (reference sequence). The CDR3 region is CASSFDTVGNTIYF. The CDR3 DNA reads as TGTGCCAGCAGCTTCGATACGGTCGGAAACACCATATATTTT. Based on the CDR3 plus reference TRBV7-9 and TRBJ1-3, the full variable domain is DTGVSQNPRHKITKRGQNVTFRCDPISEHNRLYWYRQTLGQGPEFLTYFQNEAQLEKSRLLSDRFSAERPKGSFSTLEIQRTEQGDSAMYLCASSFDTVGNTIYFGEGSWLTVV.

The chain employs TRBV27 and TRBJ2-5; 8 positions agree with TRBD2. Trimming took 5 bases from V and 5 from J; bases not matched to a gene: 10. Looked up from germline, CDR1 is MNHEY and CDR2 is SMNVEV (reference sequence). The CDR3 length is 15 residues. The CDR3 bases are TGTGCCAGCAGTGTCGGGAGGGGGGCAGAGGAGACCCAGTACTTC. The encoded protein is CASSVGRGAEETQYF.

As concerns this clone: At one boundary the junction diverges from the germline segment, which might be a read error. The V gene is TRBV4-2, the J gene TRBJ2-6, with 9 bases lining up with TRBD1. The CDR3 totals 18 residues. Germline V gives CDR1 LGHNA, CDR2 YNFKEQ. The DNA for the CDR3 is TGTGCCGCCCCCATCACCGGGACAGGGATTTCCGGGGCCAACGGCCTGACTTTC. Its protein product is CAAPITGTGISGANGLTF.

V and J are TRBV28 and TRBJ1-5; D is ambiguous. This CDR3 region has 13 residues. The V gene's germline CDR1 is MDHEN and CDR2 SYDVKM. V gave up 2 bases and J gave up 6 bases, with 8 bases separating them. For the CDR3, the DNA is TGTGCCAGCAGTTTAGGCGGAACTCAGCCCCAGCATTTT. Its protein is CASSLGGTQPQHF.

V gene TRBV2 combines with J gene TRBJ1-3, with D perhaps matching TRBD1 (5 bases). V was pared by 5 bases and J by 0 bases, with 14 bases between. Germline CDR1 is SNHLY and CDR2 is FYNNEI. The CDR3 is 16 residues long. CDR3 in DNA: TGTGCCAGCAGTAAAGAGACAGTGAGCTCTGGAAACACCATATATTTT. This gives the protein CASSKETVSSGNTIYF.

This chain joins TRBV2 and TRBJ2-5; 9 bases map to TRBD1. Trimming cost V 6 bases and J 0 bases; bases outside gene matches: 5. This CDR3 is built from 15 residues. In germline, CDR1 is SNHLY, CDR2 FYNNEI. The CDR3 DNA sequence: TGTGCCAGCAGCCGACAGGGGGGAGACCAAGAGACCCAGTACTTC. Protein product: CASSRQGGDQETQYF. Based on the CDR3 plus reference TRBV2 and TRBJ2-5, the full variable domain is EPEVTQTPSHQVTQMGQEVILRCVPISNHLYFYWYRQILGQKVEFLVSFYNNEISEKSEIFDDQFSVERPDGSNFTLKIRSTKLEDSAMYFCASSRQGGDQETQYFGPGTRLLVL.

The chain combines TRBV6-6 with TRBJ1-2; 10 positions match TRBD1. There are 12 residues in the CDR3. V trimming: 7 bases; J trimming: 7 bases; junction bases outside the gene matches: 3. Looked up from germline, CDR1 is MNHNY and CDR2 is SVGAGI (reference sequence). The CDR3 is CASTWTGGGYTF. The DNA of the CDR3 is TGTGCCAGCACCTGGACAGGGGGTGGCTACACCTTC.

This chain joins TRBV7-6 and TRBJ1-1; TRBD1 matches 8 bases. The CDR3 contains 14 residues. Germline CDR1 SGHVS, CDR2 FNYEAQ. The ends lost 5 bases at V and 8 bases at J; junction bases unmatched: 10. The CDR3 loop is CASSPAGQVIEAFF. The CDR3 region has the DNA TGTGCCAGCAGCCCAGCGGGACAGGTCATCGAAGCTTTCTTT.

The chain combines TRBV28 with TRBJ2-7; 8 bases are a match to TRBD1. Trimming took 7 bases from V and 1 from J; bases not matched to a gene: 6. The CDR3 runs to 14 residues. Germline V gene data show CDR1 as MDHEN and CDR2 as SYDVKM. The CDR3 nucleotides read TGTGCCAGCATGGGACAGGTCACATCCTACGAGCAGTACTTC. It yields the protein CASMGQVTSYEQYF.

The J gene is TRBJ2-5, the V gene TRBV7-8, with TRBD2 identical over 7 bases. The DNA end lines up better with TRBJ2-7; the J call may be wrong. Germline V CDR1 and CDR2: SGHVS, FQNEAQ. This CDR3 comprises 14 residues. CDR3 residues: CASMARGSSYEQYF. The CDR3 DNA is TGTGCCAGCATGGCCCGCGGGAGCTCCTACGAGCAGTACTTC.

The rearrangement uses TRBV4-2 and TRBJ2-1; maybe TRBD2 (6 bases). The germline V gene encodes CDR1 LGHNA and CDR2 YNFKEQ. The CDR3 is 16 residues long. The V and J ends lost 0 bases and 2 bases respectively, with 11 bases between them. The CDR3 loop is CASSQDGGFTYNEQFF. CDR3 DNA sequence: TGTGCCAGCAGCCAAGATGGGGGGTTCACCTACAATGAGCAGTTCTTC.

The rearrangement links TRBV6-5 to TRBJ1-3; D is ambiguous. The CDR3 spans 14 residues. Trimming left V 0 bases short and J 9 bases short, with 12 bases between. Per germline, CDR1 MNHEY and CDR2 SVGAGI. The CDR3 coding sequence is TGTGCCAGCAGTTACTCTTCTGGCGCGGGCACCATATATTTT. The encoded protein is CASSYSSGAGTIYF.

This clone was seen once. This rearrangement joins TRBV5-1 to TRBJ2-2; 9 bases match TRBD1. V lost 1 base and J lost 7; bases outside the gene matches: 11. The germline gives CDR1 SGHRS, CDR2 YFSETQ. This CDR3 comprises 17 residues. Written as DNA, the CDR3 is TGCGCCAGCAGCTTGAACCCGGGACAGGGTGGTTTCGGGGAGCTGTTTTTT. Its protein product is CASSLNPGQGGFGELFF.

The chain links TRBV6-5 to TRBJ2-3; 8 bases agree with TRBD2. CDR3 size: 13 residues. The germline CDR1 and CDR2 sequences are MNHEY and SVGAGI. V trimming: 8 bases; J trimming: 8 bases; junction bases outside the gene matches: 9. The CDR3 is CASSVGAGVTQYF. CDR3 sequence (DNA): TGTGCCAGCTCGGTCGGAGCGGGAGTTACGCAGTATTTT.

The chain uses TRBV7-9 and TRBJ2-3; D is unclear. The CDR3 has 13 amino acids. Germline V CDR1 and CDR2: SEHNR, FQNEAQ (reference sequence). Deletions cut 3 bases from V and 6 bases from J, with 10 bases between. CDR3 residues: CASSLAGGDTQYF. The CDR3 DNA reads as TGTGCCAGCAGCTTGGCAGGTGGCGATACGCAGTATTTT.

V gene TRBV6-1 combines with J gene TRBJ1-1; D is undetermined. The CDR3 totals 14 residues. Germline V gene data show CDR1 as MNHNS and CDR2 as SASEGT. V shed 4 bases and J shed 1 base, with 10 bases lying between them. The CDR3 DNA is TGTGCCAGCAGTGTACGGCAGGAGAACACTGAAGCTTTCTTT. This gives the protein CASSVRQENTEAFF.

The chain uses TRBV2 and TRBJ2-5; 9 nucleotides line up with TRBD1. The J call may not be correct, given that the DNA end is closer to TRBJ2-7. CDR3 length equals 14 residues. Germline CDR1 SNHLY, CDR2 FYNNEI. The CDR3 nucleotides read TGTGCCAGCAAAGTCCCGGACAGGGGCTACGAGCAGTACTTC. This encodes CASKVPDRGYEQYF.

The chain has TRBV10-3 and TRBJ2-1, with 8 positions matching TRBD1. V trimming: 4 bases; J trimming: 8 bases; junction bases outside the gene matches: 7. This CDR3 comprises 14 residues. Germline assignment: CDR1 ENHRY and CDR2 SYGVKD. CDR3 DNA sequence: TGTGCCATCAGTGCCGGGACAGGTGAGGATGAGCAGTTCTTC. Translated, it gives CAISAGTGEDEQFF.

Notes on this clone: This may be a read error: a much more frequent sequence differs by one nucleotide. This chain uses TRBV6-1 with TRBJ2-5; D is uncertain. The V and J ends lost 5 bases and 2 bases respectively, with 3 bases between them. CDR1 is MNHNS and CDR2 is SASEGT in the germline V gene. The CDR3 covers 11 residues. This chain's CDR3 is CASSLQETQYF. CDR3 DNA: TGTGCCAGCAGTTTACAAGAGACCCAGTACTTC.